Below, 30 T cell receptor beta chains from the same sample are listed, as sequenced in a study of control samples from healthy donors and cancer patients. Clones were sequenced by immunoSEQ multiplex PCR, and TCRdb holds only the in-frame ones, with some missing. The table shows hundreds of thousands of clones, with over 75% occurring only once. Material: PBMCs. These receptors all come from an older woman with lung cancer.

The chain has TRBV29-1 and TRBJ2-1, with unresolved D. V was pared by 1 base and J by 0 bases, with 31 bases between. Per the germline V gene, CDR1 is SQVTM and CDR2 is ANQGSEA. This CDR3 region has 22 residues. Here the CDR3 reads CSVEGPGRTFPFGSSSYNEQFF. CDR3 in DNA: TGCAGCGTTGAAGGGCCGGGCCGCACGTTCCCTTTTGGTTCAAGCTCCTACAATGAGCAGTTCTTC.

This chain links TRBV11-2 with TRBJ2-1; tentatively, D is TRBD1 (6 bases). Germline V CDR1 and CDR2: SGHAT, FQNNGV. The CDR3 runs to 17 residues. With 1 base removed from V and 5 bases from J, the gap between germline ends came to 18 bases. CDR3 region: CASSLGGFWDMDNEQFF. DNA of the CDR3: TGTGCCAGCAGCTTAGGAGGCTTCTGGGACATGGACAATGAGCAGTTCTTC.

The V and J genes are TRBV7-9 and TRBJ1-2; D is undetermined. CDR3 size: 12 residues. Per the germline V gene, CDR1 is SEHNR and CDR2 is FQNEAQ (reference sequence). V lost 5 bases and J 0 bases, leaving 4 bases between the germline ends. CDR3 in DNA: TGTGCCAGCAGCCGCACTAACTATGGCTACACCTTC. It translates to CASSRTNYGYTF.

The CDR3 DNA reads TGTGCCACCAGCAGAGACCCTAGCTCCTACAATGAGCAGTTCTTC. It codes for CATSRDPSSYNEQFF. J is TRBJ2-1 and V is TRBV15, with D unresolved. V was pared by 0 bases and J by 0 bases, with 6 bases between. The length of the CDR3 is 15 residues. CDR1 LNHNV and CDR2 YYDKDF come from the germline V gene (reference sequence).

The sample holds one count of this clone. V gene TRBV27 combines with J gene TRBJ2-7, with 9 bases aligning to TRBD1. Germline values: CDR1 MNHEY, CDR2 SMNVEV (reference sequence). The CDR3 extends over 14 amino acids. J gave up 5 bases and V 6 bases, and 8 bases lay outside the gene matches. DNA for the CDR3: TGTGCCAGCAGGACCGGGACAGGGCCCCACGAGCAGTACTTC. The encoded protein is CASRTGTGPHEQYF.

V usage is TRBV15 and J usage is TRBJ2-3; D gene ambiguous. CDR1 is LNHNV, CDR2 YYDKDF, per germline (reference sequence). The CDR3 runs 15 residues. The V end was cut by 0 bases, the J end by 1 base, with 8 bases between. CDR3 amino acids: CATSREAVGTDTQYF. The CDR3 DNA follows: TGTGCCACCAGCAGAGAGGCAGTGGGCACAGATACGCAGTATTTT.

The chain has TRBV9 and TRBJ2-3; the D gene is possibly TRBD1 (6 bases). CDR3 size: 13 residues. Germline V CDR1 and CDR2: SGDLS, YYNGEE. Trimming stripped 4 bases from V and 9 bases from J, with 15 bases between. CDR3 sequence: CASSSRSGGTQYF. The CDR3 nucleotides are TGTGCCAGCAGCTCAAGGAGTGGGGGCACGCAGTATTTT.

The chain links TRBV10-3 to TRBJ1-5, with no clear D. V gave up 10 bases and J gave up 2 bases, with 15 bases separating them. The CDR3 is made up of 14 amino acids. CDR1 and CDR2 from the germline V gene are ENHRY and SYGVKD. The CDR3, as DNA: TGTGCCACCACTAGTAGTATGGGCAATCAGCCCCAGCATTTT. Amino acids: CATTSSMGNQPQHF.

The genes are TRBV28 and TRBJ2-7; D is unresolved. Deletions cut 5 bases from V and 2 bases from J, with 16 bases between. The CDR3 is 15 residues long. Germline lookup yields CDR1 MDHEN and CDR2 SYDVKM. CDR3 in amino acids: CASSLYRSAAYEQYF. CDR3 DNA sequence: TGTGCCAGCAGTCTATATCGGAGCGCAGCCTACGAGCAGTACTTC.

This clone was observed a few times. This chain links TRBV11-2 with TRBJ1-1, with D uncertain. Looked up from germline, CDR1 is SGHAT and CDR2 is FQNNGV. The CDR3 consists of 13 residues. Trimming cost V 6 bases and J 1 base, with 9 bases left between them. CDR3 DNA: TGTGCCAGCAGTACTAACCAGAACACTGAAGCTTTCTTT. Translation gives CASSTNQNTEAFF.

The genes are TRBV6-5 and TRBJ2-6; possibly TRBD1 or TRBD2 for D (5 bases each). V was trimmed by 6 bases and J by 2 bases, leaving 11 bases between them. The CDR3 length is 15 residues. CDR1 is MNHEY, CDR2 SVGAGI, per germline. The CDR3, as DNA: TGTGCCAGCAGGGGGGATAGGGCTGGGGCCAACGTCCTGACTTTC. Its protein product is CASRGDRAGANVLTF.

The chain couples TRBV27 to TRBJ2-3; no firm D call. The CDR3 is made up of 15 amino acids. Trimming cost V 4 bases and J 2 bases, with 13 bases left between them. Germline V gives CDR1 MNHEY, CDR2 SMNVEV (reference sequence). The CDR3 nucleotides are TGTGCCAGCAGTTATTACTCTGGCCTCACAGATACGCAGTATTTT. Protein product: CASSYYSGLTDTQYF.

The chain combines TRBV10-3 with TRBJ2-2, with 15 bases matching TRBD2. V lost 8 bases to trimming and J lost 4 bases; unmatched junction nucleotides: 8. The CDR3 loop spans 17 amino acids. CDR1 is ENHRY and CDR2 is SYGVKD in the germline V gene. DNA for the CDR3: TGTGCCATCGGGGGACTAGCGGGAGGCCGGGGCACCGGGGAGCTGTTTTTT. This sequence encodes CAIGGLAGGRGTGELFF.

The V call is TRBV3-1 (or the pseudogene TRBV3-2), the J call TRBJ2-3; D is uncertain. Germline loops: CDR1 LGHDT, CDR2 YNNKEL (reference sequence). CDR3 length equals 12 residues. Between the trimmed V and J ends, which lost 8 bases and 4 bases, there was a span of 10 bases. For the CDR3, the DNA is TGTGCCAGCGGGCTGAGGTCAGATACGCAGTATTTT. This encodes CASGLRSDTQYF.

The gene calls are TRBV24-1 and TRBJ2-1; 7 positions match TRBD1. Trimming removed 1 base from V and 9 bases from J; junction bases left unmatched: 5. This CDR3 contains 14 residues. Germline lookup yields CDR1 KGHDR and CDR2 SFDVKD. The CDR3 spells CATSDLRTGLEQFF. CDR3 DNA: TGTGCCACCAGTGATTTACGGACAGGCCTTGAGCAGTTCTTC.

This clone has just a few counts. This rearrangement joins TRBV5-6 to TRBJ2-7, with D possibly matching TRBD1 (5 bases). This CDR3 comprises 14 residues. Germline values: CDR1 SGHDT, CDR2 YYEEEE. The germline V and J ends were trimmed by 1 base and 5 bases, with 13 bases remaining between them. CDR3 coding DNA: TGTGCCAGCAGCTTGTTTCATCAGGGCAACGAGCAGTACTTC. This encodes CASSLFHQGNEQYF.

The CDR3 loop is CASSQVEGSEAFF. CDR3 DNA: TGTGCCAGCAGCCAAGTTGAAGGATCTGAAGCTTTCTTT. This chain links TRBV3-1 (or the pseudogene TRBV3-2) with TRBJ1-1; D gene unclear. Germline V gene data show CDR1 as LGHDT and CDR2 as YNNKEL (reference sequence). Deletions cut 1 base from V and 6 bases from J, with 9 bases between. The CDR3 is 13 amino acids.

The chain carries TRBV19 and TRBJ1-3, with TRBD1 identical over 11 bases. Germline V gene sequence: CDR1 LNHDA, CDR2 SQIVND (reference sequence). Unmatched junction bases numbered 6, after V lost 9 bases and J lost 5 bases. The CDR3 is 14 amino acids. This CDR3 reads CASTSDRGRNTIYF. The CDR3 coding sequence is TGTGCCAGCACCTCGGACAGGGGGCGAAACACCATATATTTT.

This chain joins TRBV6-6 and TRBJ1-2; D is possibly TRBD1 (5 bases). This CDR3 has 14 residues. V lost 6 bases, J lost 8 bases, and 19 bases lay in between. Germline V CDR1 and CDR2: MNHNY, SVGAGI (reference sequence). CDR3 DNA: TGTGCCAGCAGCACCTCTAATTGGGGGGGAGGCTACACCTTC. Its translation is CASSTSNWGGGYTF.

The chain is built from TRBV10-3 and TRBJ2-1; 10 bases fit TRBD2. The germline V gene has CDR1 ENHRY and CDR2 SYGVKD. Trimming cost V 4 bases and J 5 bases; bases outside gene matches: 2. The CDR3 spans 14 residues. The chain's CDR3 is CAISGLAGDNEQFF. The CDR3 nucleotides read TGTGCCATCAGTGGCCTAGCGGGAGACAATGAGCAGTTCTTC.

The chain joins TRBV11-3 to TRBJ1-1; 9 positions match TRBD1. V lost 5 bases, J lost 5 bases, and 6 bases stayed unmatched. The CDR3 runs to 14 residues. Looked up from germline, CDR1 is SGHNT and CDR2 is YENEEA. Here the CDR3 reads CASSTGQGGTEAFF. CDR3 in DNA: TGTGCCAGCAGCACGGGACAGGGCGGAACTGAAGCTTTCTTT.

The genes are TRBV10-3 and TRBJ2-1, with unresolved D. Germline V gene data show CDR1 as ENHRY and CDR2 as SYGVKD. This CDR3 is 15 amino acids long. V lost 5 bases to trimming and J lost 2 bases, with 13 bases between them. CDR3 sequence (DNA): TGTGCCATCAGTATCACAAAAGGACCCTACAATGAGCAGTTCTTC. Its protein product is CAISITKGPYNEQFF.

A single count supports this clone. The J gene is TRBJ2-1, the V gene TRBV28; D is unresolved. The CDR3 sequence is 13 residues long. Trimming pared 6 bases from V and 8 bases from J, leaving 14 bases between. Germline CDR1 and CDR2: MDHEN and SYDVKM. CDR3 amino acids: CASSLPHSDEQFF. CDR3 coding DNA: TGTGCCAGCAGCCTCCCACATTCCGATGAGCAGTTCTTC.

The chain's CDR3 is CASSLIYGTGPGYTF. For the CDR3, the DNA is TGTGCCAGCAGCTTAATATACGGGACAGGGCCTGGCTACACCTTC. The V call is TRBV7-9, the J call TRBJ1-2; 9 positions agree with TRBD1. The CDR3 loop spans 15 amino acids. Trimming at V came to 2 bases and at J to 7 bases, leaving 8 bases not matched to a gene. Germline V lookup: CDR1 SEHNR, CDR2 FQNEAQ (reference sequence).

This rearrangement joins TRBV21-1 to TRBJ1-1. TRBV21-1 corresponds to a pseudogene. This CDR3 region has 14 residues. CDR3 amino acids: CASSPPPGGTEAFF. The CDR3 DNA reads as TGTGCCAGCAGCCCACCCCCCGGGGGCACTGAAGCTTTCTTT.

This clone was recorded once. J is TRBJ2-5 and V is TRBV13; D not resolved. Germline lookup yields CDR1 PRHDT and CDR2 FYEKMQ (reference sequence). V lost 3 bases and J 4 bases, leaving 9 bases between the germline ends. CDR3 length: 13 amino acids. This chain's CDR3 is CASSFGSRETQYF. CDR3 bases: TGTGCCAGCAGCTTCGGTTCGCGAGAGACCCAGTACTTC.

The V call is TRBV3-1 (or the pseudogene TRBV3-2), the J call TRBJ1-2, with 7 bases lining up with TRBD1. The CDR3 totals 13 residues. The trim removed 2 bases at V and 6 bases at J, leaving 3 bases unmatched. Germline values: CDR1 LGHDT, CDR2 YNNKEL (reference sequence). As DNA, the CDR3 is TGTGCCAGCAGCCAAATGGGACAGAATGGCTACACCTTC. Translating it yields CASSQMGQNGYTF.

The chain combines TRBV5-6 with TRBJ2-5; D tentatively fits TRBD1 or TRBD2 (5 bases each). CDR3 length: 15 residues. Germline CDR1 is SGHDT and CDR2 is YYEEEE. The V and J ends lost 4 bases and 2 bases respectively, with 15 bases between them. CDR3 nucleotide sequence: TGTGCCAGCAGCCCCCTGGGGACGCCACAAGAGACCCAGTACTTC. Translation gives CASSPLGTPQETQYF.

Here the CDR3 DNA reads TGTGCCAGCAGCCAGGTCTCTAGCGCTGAGCAGTTCTTC. Translating it yields CASSQVSSAEQFF. J is TRBJ2-1 and V is TRBV3-1 (or the pseudogene TRBV3-2); a weak D match, TRBD2 (6 bases). The V end lost 3 bases, the J end lost 9 bases, and 12 bases lay between the germline ends. The CDR3 is 13 residues long. Germline V gene lookup returns CDR1 LGHDT and CDR2 YNNKEL (reference sequence).

This rearrangement joins TRBV3-1 (or the pseudogene TRBV3-2) to TRBJ2-5; TRBD1 might be the D (6 bases). V was pared by 5 bases and J by 1 base, with 8 bases between. Germline CDR1 LGHDT, CDR2 YNNKEL (reference sequence). This CDR3 contains 13 residues. CDR3 DNA sequence: TGTGCCAGCAGCACAGGGCCCCAAGAGACCCAGTACTTC. It translates to CASSTGPQETQYF.